What follows are 16 T cell receptor beta chains derived from one specimen sequenced in a study of CD8+CD57+ T cells in acquired aplastic anemia. The study profiled TCR beta VDJ and CDR3 using genomic DNA as template. TCRdb processed the reads anew with MiXCR; each CDR3 protein has one entry. The sample lists about 170,000 distinct CDR3 sequences, approximately 43% occurring once. Material for sequencing was sorted CD4+, CD8+, or CD8+CD57+ T cells (not recorded which) from PBMCs. The source is a human donor in good health.

The chain combines TRBV10-3 with TRBJ2-3; TRBD2 matches 13 bases. V was pared by 4 bases and J by 4 bases, with 5 bases of the junction left unmatched. There are 16 residues in the CDR3. CDR1 and CDR2 (germline): ENHRY, SYGVKD. CDR3 in amino acids: CAISGGLAGESDTQYF. The CDR3 nucleotides read TGTGCCATCAGTGGTGGACTAGCGGGAGAATCAGATACGCAGTATTTT.

The table lists this clonotype with a few counts. This rearrangement joins TRBV28 to TRBJ1-5; 8 nucleotides agree with TRBD1. V gave up 2 bases and J gave up 1 base; unmatched junction bases: 4. The V gene's germline CDR1 is MDHEN and CDR2 SYDVKM. The CDR3 sequence is 16 residues long. The CDR3 bases are TGTGCCAGCAGTTTAAGGGGACAGGAAAGCAATCAGCCCCAGCATTTT. Its protein product is CASSLRGQESNQPQHF.

This clonotype has at least ten counts. The J gene is TRBJ2-7, the V gene TRBV7-2; unclear D gene. The germline V and J ends were trimmed by 3 bases and 7 bases, with 7 bases remaining between them. CDR3 length: 11 amino acids. Per the germline V gene, CDR1 is SGHTA and CDR2 is FQGNSA. DNA of the CDR3: TGTGCCAGCAGCTTTCATGGTGAGCAGTACTTC. It yields the protein CASSFHGEQYF.

This clonotype appeared many times. The limits of the CDR3 on the DNA are not certain, so only TCRdb's listed CDR3 is given. The chain joins TRBV11-3 to TRBJ2-3; TRBD1 is taken as the D call from the table, unchecked against the DNA. Germline CDR1 and CDR2: SGHNT and YENEEA. From its first to its last residue, the CDR3 has 14 amino acids. The CDR3: CASSFGQGGDTQYF.

Comments on this clonotype: This may stem from a read error, because a much larger clone lies one nucleotide away. CDR3 sequence reads: CASKSGGGNTGELFF. CDR3 in DNA: TGTGCCAGCAAGTCTGGCGGGGGGAACACCGGGGAGCTGTTTTTT. The chain combines TRBV7-2 with TRBJ2-2, with 7 bases fitting TRBD2. Germline V gene data show CDR1 as SGHTA and CDR2 as FQGNSA. V dropped 7 bases and J dropped 1; count of bases not matched to a gene: 6. The CDR3 contains 15 residues. Drawing the rest from reference TRBV7-2 and TRBJ2-2, the complete variable domain is GAGVSQSPSNKVTEKGKDVELRCDPISGHTALYWYRQSLGQGLEFLIYFQGNSAPDKSGLPSDRFSAERTGGSVSTLTIQRTQQEDSAVYLCASKSGGGNTGELFFGEGSRLTVL.

This clonotype was seen ten or more times. The chain uses TRBV5-4 and TRBJ2-7; TRBD2 agrees at 7 bases. CDR3 length equals 15 residues. V trimming: 1 base; J trimming: 1 base; junction bases outside the gene matches: 5. The germline V gene encodes CDR1 SGHNT and CDR2 YYREEE (reference sequence). CDR3 loop: CASSLKEAGSYEQYF. CDR3 DNA: TGTGCCAGCAGCTTGAAGGAAGCGGGATCCTACGAGCAGTACTTC. The complete variable domain, with remaining parts taken from reference TRBV5-4 and TRBJ2-7, reads ETGVTQSPTHLIKTRGQQVTLRCSSQSGHNTVSWYQQALGQGPQFIFQYYREEENGRGNFPPRFSGLQFPNYSSELNVNALELDDSALYLCASSLKEAGSYEQYFGPGTRLTVT.

This clonotype was counted only a few times. The chain recombines TRBV9 with TRBJ2-1, with D perhaps TRBD2 (9 bases). V lost 4 bases and J lost 7, with 21 bases in between. Per germline, CDR1 SGDLS and CDR2 YYNGEE. The CDR3 has 16 amino acids. CDR3 nucleotide sequence: TGTGCCAGCAGCCAGGGGGCTGCGGGGGGGCTGAATGAGCAGTTCTTC. Amino acid sequence: CASSQGAAGGLNEQFF.

This clonotype was observed at least ten times. CDR3 sequence (DNA): TGTGCCAGCAGTTACTCGAATCGCTACGAGCAGTACTTC. This translates into CASSYSNRYEQYF. The genes are TRBV6-2 or TRBV6-3 and TRBJ2-7; the D is unclear. V was cut by 0 bases and J by 3 bases, with 6 bases left in between. Germline lookup yields CDR1 MNHEY and CDR2 SVGEGT. The length of the CDR3 is 13 residues.

The chain has TRBV29-1 and TRBJ2-7; unclear D gene. Looked up from germline, CDR1 is SQVTM and CDR2 is ANQGSEA. CDR3 length equals 12 residues. Trimming took off 1 base at V and 6 bases at J, with 10 bases between the two ends. The CDR3 nucleotides read TGCAGCGTTGAAGGCACGGCGGCCGAGCAGTACTTC. Protein product: CSVEGTAAEQYF.

A remark on this clonotype: Just one base apart from a much larger clone, this may be a read error. This chain connects TRBV4-2 to TRBJ2-3; a possible D gene is TRBD2 (5 bases). Between the trimmed V and J ends, which lost 4 bases and 8 bases, there was a span of 16 bases. Germline V CDR1 and CDR2: LGHNA, YNFKEQ. This CDR3 region has 14 residues. This chain's CDR3 is CASSLGGVIPTQYF. CDR3 nucleotide sequence: TGTGCCAGCAGCCTCGGAGGAGTTATACCTACGCAGTATTTT.

The CDR3 nucleotides read TGTGCCAGTAGTATTAGACTCGACTACGAGCAGTACTTC. Protein product: CASSIRLDYEQYF. The rearrangement links TRBV19 to TRBJ2-7, with D hard to call. V was pared by 3 bases and J by 3 bases, with 9 bases between. Germline CDR1 and CDR2: LNHDA and SQIVND (reference sequence). The CDR3 runs to 13 residues. Looking up the rest from reference TRBV19 and TRBJ2-7 gives the full variable domain: DGGITQSPKYLFRKEGQNVTLSCEQNLNHDAMYWYRQDPGQGLRLIYYSQIVNDFQKGDIAEGYSVSREKKESFPLTVTSAQKNPTAFYLCASSIRLDYEQYFGPGTRLTVT.

CDR3 DNA: TGTGCCAGTAGTGTGCAGGAGAGCTCCTACGAGCAGTACTTC. The encoded protein is CASSVQESSYEQYF. The chain combines TRBV19 with TRBJ2-7; D is ambiguous. V was clipped by 5 bases and J by 0 bases, with 11 bases between them. CDR3 length: 14 residues. The germline CDR1 and CDR2 sequences are LNHDA and SQIVND (reference sequence).

The table lists this clonotype with many counts. CDR3 sequence (DNA): TGTGCCAGCAGTGTGTCCGGGAGGGGCAATCAGCCCCAGCATTTT. Its translation: CASSVSGRGNQPQHF. J is TRBJ1-5 and V is TRBV2; D remains ambiguous. V was shortened by 4 bases and J by 2 bases, with 12 bases between the two germline ends. Germline-derived CDR1 and CDR2 are SNHLY and FYNNEI. The CDR3 length is 15 residues.

V and J are TRBV25-1 and TRBJ2-3; 9 bases agree with TRBD1. Germline loops: CDR1 MGHDK, CDR2 SYGVNS. Trimming cost V 5 bases and J 4 bases; bases outside gene matches: 13. The CDR3 is 17 amino acids. The CDR3 is CASSLWVLGTGSDTQYF. In DNA, the CDR3 is TGTGCCAGCAGTTTATGGGTCTTGGGGACAGGGTCAGATACGCAGTATTTT.

The V and J genes are TRBV7-2 and TRBJ2-3, with D possibly matching TRBD2 (6 bases). This CDR3 has 14 residues. V was cut by 1 base and J by 5 bases, with 10 bases left in between. Germline V lookup: CDR1 SGHTA, CDR2 FQGNSA. DNA for the CDR3: TGTGCCAGCAGCTTAGTCGGTAGCGGAGATACGCAGTATTTT. Protein: CASSLVGSGDTQYF.

The chain recombines TRBV2 with TRBJ1-1; possible D gene TRBD1, 5 bases. CDR3 length: 12 residues. Trimming shortened V by 1 base and J by 8 bases, and 8 bases separated the two germline ends. Germline V gene lookup returns CDR1 SNHLY and CDR2 FYNNEI. For the CDR3, the DNA is TGTGCCAGCAGTGAAGACAGGCCAGAAGCTTTCTTT. It is translated as CASSEDRPEAFF.